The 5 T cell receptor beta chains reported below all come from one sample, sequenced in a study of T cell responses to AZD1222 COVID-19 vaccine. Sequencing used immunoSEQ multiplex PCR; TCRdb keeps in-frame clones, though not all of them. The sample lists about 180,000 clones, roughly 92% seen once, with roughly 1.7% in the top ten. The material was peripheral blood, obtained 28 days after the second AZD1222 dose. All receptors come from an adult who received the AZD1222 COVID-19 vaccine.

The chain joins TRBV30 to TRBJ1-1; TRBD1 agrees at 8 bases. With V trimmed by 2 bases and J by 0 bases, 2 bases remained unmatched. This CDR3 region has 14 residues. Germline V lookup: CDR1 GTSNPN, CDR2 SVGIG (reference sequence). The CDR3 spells CAWSRTGMNTEAFF. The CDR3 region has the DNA TGTGCCTGGAGTCGGACAGGGATGAACACTGAAGCTTTCTTT.

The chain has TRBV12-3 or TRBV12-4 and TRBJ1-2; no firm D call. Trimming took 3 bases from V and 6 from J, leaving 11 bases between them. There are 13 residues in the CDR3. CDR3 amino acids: CASSFPLFHGYTF. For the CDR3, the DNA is TGTGCCAGCAGTTTTCCACTTTTTCATGGCTACACCTTC.

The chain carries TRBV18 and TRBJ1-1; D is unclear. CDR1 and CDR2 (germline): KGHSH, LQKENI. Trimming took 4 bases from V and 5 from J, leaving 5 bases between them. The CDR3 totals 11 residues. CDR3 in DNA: TGTGCCAGCTCACAACGGACTGAAGCTTTCTTT. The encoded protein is CASSQRTEAFF.

The CDR3 DNA follows: TGTGCCAGTAAACCGACAGGGGGCGTCAGAGACGAGCAGTACTTC. This encodes CASKPTGGVRDEQYF. The chain joins TRBV19 to TRBJ2-7, with 10 bases fitting TRBD1. V lost 7 bases to trimming and J lost 5 bases; unmatched junction nucleotides: 11. This CDR3 contains 15 residues. CDR1 and CDR2 (germline): LNHDA, SQIVND (reference sequence).

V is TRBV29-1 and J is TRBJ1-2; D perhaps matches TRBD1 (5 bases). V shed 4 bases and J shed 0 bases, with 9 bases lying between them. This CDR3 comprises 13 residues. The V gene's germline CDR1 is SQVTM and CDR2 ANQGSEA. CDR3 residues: CSVVDSTNYGYTF. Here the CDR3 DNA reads TGCAGCGTTGTTGACAGTACTAACTATGGCTACACCTTC.